This T cell receptor (beta chain) was identified in a study of T cells after yellow fever vaccination. TCRdb analysed the 5' RACE reads with MiXCR anew, one entry per CDR3 protein. The table has about 210,000 distinct CDR3 sequences, more than 3% seen once. Germline V gives CDR1 SNHLY, CDR2 FYNNEI. This CDR3 is 12 amino acids long. V gave up 7 bases and J gave up 12 bases, with 18 bases separating them. This clonotype was observed a handful of times. V gene TRBV2 combines with J gene TRBJ1-1; maybe TRBD1 (5 bases). The TCR originated in a man younger than 35 who received the YFV17D yellow fever vaccine. Source: CD4+ T cells sorted from PBMCs, taken 10 days after the yellow fever booster vaccination. The CDR3 DNA sequence: TGTGCCAGCAACGAGTGGCAGGGCGCTCCTTTCTTT. Residues: CASNEWQGAPFF.